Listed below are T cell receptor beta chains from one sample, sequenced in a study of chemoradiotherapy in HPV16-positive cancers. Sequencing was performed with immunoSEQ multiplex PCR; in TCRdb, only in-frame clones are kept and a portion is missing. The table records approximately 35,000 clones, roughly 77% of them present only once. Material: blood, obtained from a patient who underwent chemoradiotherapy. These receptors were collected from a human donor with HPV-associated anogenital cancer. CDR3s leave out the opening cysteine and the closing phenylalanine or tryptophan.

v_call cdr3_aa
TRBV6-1 ASASGDEDADTQY
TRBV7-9 ASSVGTVNAMNTEAF
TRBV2 ASRWTGKSSGNTEAF
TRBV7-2 ASSSPPFYGYT
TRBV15 ATSKSANYGYT
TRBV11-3 ASSLAGASYNEQF
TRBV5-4 ASSSRTSGVINEQF
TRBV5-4 ASSTQGYGGYT
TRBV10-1 ASSGSLAGELF
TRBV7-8 ASSPMDIGQPQH
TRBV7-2 ASSLYTGNTEAF
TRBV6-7 ASSTGHLVYGYT
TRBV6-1 ASTKDRAGYNEQF